The 27 T cell receptor beta chains presented below share a single source sample, sequenced in a study of T-cell memory formation after mild COVID-19. TCRdb redid the calling of the 5' RACE reads with MiXCR, one entry per CDR3 protein. Found here are roughly 200,000 distinct CDR3 sequences, around 9.1% of them singletons; the top ten hold around 3.3%. Sample: PBMCs or a T cell subset sorted from them (not recorded which). These receptors were collected from a man aged 18 to 29 who had mild COVID-19 (a few samples of this study predate the infection). Cell type and time point are not known.

This clonotype was seen a handful of times. V is TRBV6-5 and J is TRBJ1-3; 8 nucleotides align to TRBD1. The CDR3 length is 16 residues. V lost 5 bases to trimming and J lost 0 bases; unmatched junction nucleotides: 6. Germline CDR1 and CDR2: MNHEY and SVGAGI. Here the CDR3 DNA reads TGTGCCAGCAGTCCAGGGGGCGCGTCCTCTGGAAACACCATATATTTT. Protein product: CASSPGGASSGNTIYF.

The rearrangement uses TRBV20-1 and TRBJ1-5, with 7 bases matching TRBD1. V shed 5 bases and J 5 bases; nucleotides not matched to a gene: 15. CDR3 length: 16 amino acids. Germline CDR1 is DFQATT and CDR2 is SNEGSKA (reference sequence). CDR3 bases: TGCAGTGCTTCCCGCCCAATACAGGGGACCCATCAGCCCCAGCATTTT. Encoded protein: CSASRPIQGTHQPQHF.

This clonotype was picked up a small number of times. V usage is TRBV7-7 and J usage is TRBJ2-5; maybe TRBD2 (5 bases). V was pared by 3 bases and J by 0 bases, with 8 bases between. The CDR3 consists of 14 residues. The germline gives CDR1 SSHAT, CDR2 FNYEAQ (reference sequence). The CDR3 DNA follows: TGTGCCAGCAGCTTTGGGGAGAACCAAGAGACCCAGTACTTC. Translated: CASSFGENQETQYF.

This clonotype was counted at least ten times. The rearrangement links TRBV10-3 to TRBJ2-1; 11 bases are shared with TRBD2. Germline V gene lookup returns CDR1 ENHRY and CDR2 SYGVKD. The CDR3 sequence is 14 residues long. Trimming took 5 bases from V and 8 from J; bases not matched to a gene: 5. CDR3 loop: CAISLLAGVDEQFF. As DNA, the CDR3 is TGTGCCATCAGTCTACTAGCGGGGGTAGATGAGCAGTTCTTC.

In this sample, this clonotype turned up a few times. The chain has TRBV5-5 and TRBJ2-1, with D maybe TRBD2 (7 bases). Germline CDR1 is SGHKS and CDR2 is YYEKEE (reference sequence). This CDR3 is built from 15 residues. V was trimmed by 0 bases and J by 6 bases, leaving 13 bases between them. CDR3 protein: CASSLDGGATNEQFF. Here the CDR3 DNA reads TGTGCCAGCAGCTTGGATGGGGGGGCTACCAATGAGCAGTTCTTC.

The chain joins TRBV7-7 to TRBJ2-3; the D gene is possibly TRBD2 (7 bases). The CDR3 totals 16 residues. V lost 2 bases and J 4 bases, leaving 16 bases between the germline ends. CDR1 is SSHAT and CDR2 is FNYEAQ in the germline V gene (reference sequence). The CDR3 region has the DNA TGTGCCAGCAGCTTATTGGGGGGGGGCCGATCAGATACGCAGTATTTT. Its translation: CASSLLGGGRSDTQYF.

This clonotype was observed a handful of times. This rearrangement joins TRBV20-1 to TRBJ2-4, with TRBD2 matching 12 bases. J lost 9 bases, V lost 1 base, and 10 bases had no gene match. CDR3 length: 16 amino acids. Germline values: CDR1 DFQATT, CDR2 SNEGSKA (reference sequence). CDR3 residues: CSARGTSGKEGSIQYF. Here the CDR3 DNA reads TGCAGTGCTAGAGGGACTAGCGGGAAGGAGGGAAGCATTCAGTACTTC.

The J gene is TRBJ1-1, the V gene TRBV27; 8 bases are a match to TRBD1. CDR3 size: 16 residues. V lost 5 bases, J lost 3 bases, and 11 bases stayed unmatched. In germline, CDR1 is MNHEY, CDR2 SMNVEV (reference sequence). The CDR3 protein is CASSPGQGAFHTEAFF. Here the CDR3 DNA reads TGTGCCAGCAGTCCGGGGCAGGGGGCGTTCCACACTGAAGCTTTCTTT.

V usage is TRBV20-1 and J usage is TRBJ2-5; D uncertain. The CDR3 length is 11 residues. Trimming pared 7 bases from V and 5 bases from J, leaving 11 bases between. The germline V gene has CDR1 DFQATT and CDR2 SNEGSKA (reference sequence). The CDR3 nucleotides are TGCAGTGGCCGCCTGGGCGAGACCCAGTACTTC. Amino acid sequence: CSGRLGETQYF.

V usage is TRBV5-1 and J usage is TRBJ2-6, with a tentative D call TRBD2 (6 bases). Trimming removed 4 bases at V and 4 bases at J, with 12 bases between. CDR1 and CDR2 from the germline V gene are SGHRS and YFSETQ. The CDR3 has 15 residues. In DNA, the CDR3 is TGCGCCAGCAGCCGGCCAGCGGGCGGGGCCAACGTCCTGACTTTC. Translation: CASSRPAGGANVLTF.

This clonotype came up many times. The V and J genes are TRBV5-1 and TRBJ1-1; possible D gene TRBD1, 6 bases. The CDR3 contains 15 residues. Germline-derived CDR1 and CDR2 are SGHRS and YFSETQ. V shed 4 bases and J shed 0 bases, with 13 bases lying between them. The CDR3 spells CASSARGPMNTEAFF. The CDR3 DNA reads as TGCGCCAGCAGCGCCAGGGGTCCTATGAACACTGAAGCTTTCTTT.

V gene TRBV2 combines with J gene TRBJ2-2; D unresolved. V was trimmed by 3 bases and J by 9 bases, leaving 5 bases between them. Germline V gene sequence: CDR1 SNHLY, CDR2 FYNNEI. The CDR3 runs to 11 residues. The DNA for the CDR3 is TGTGCCAGCAGTGATTACAGGGAGCTGTTTTTT. This codes for CASSDYRELFF.

The gene calls are TRBV7-6 and TRBJ1-2; possible D gene TRBD1, 5 bases. The CDR3 loop spans 19 amino acids. CDR1 is SGHVS, CDR2 FNYEAQ, per germline. Trimming removed 3 bases from V and 6 bases from J, with 29 bases in between. CDR3 in amino acids: CASSLHIKDKVSGGDGYTF. CDR3 in DNA: TGTGCCAGCAGCTTGCACATAAAGGACAAAGTGAGCGGGGGGGATGGCTACACCTTC.

This clonotype was seen at least ten times. The chain employs TRBV7-2 and TRBJ2-3, with 7 bases lining up with TRBD2. CDR3 size: 15 residues. Germline lookup yields CDR1 SGHTA and CDR2 FQGNSA. V was clipped by 3 bases and J by 1 base; unmatched bases: 4. CDR3 DNA: TGTGCCAGCAGCTTGTGGGCGGGGGGCACAGATACGCAGTATTTT. It encodes CASSLWAGGTDTQYF.

This clonotype was seen only a few times. The chain employs TRBV5-1 and TRBJ1-2, with a possible D match to TRBD1 (6 bases). The V end lost 7 bases, the J end lost 10 bases, and 29 bases lay between the germline ends. The V gene's germline CDR1 is SGHRS and CDR2 YFSETQ. This CDR3 contains 16 residues. In DNA, the CDR3 is TGCGCCAGCTCCGAGTCACCCGGGGGGGCTTCATGGGACTACACCTTC. As protein: CASSESPGGASWDYTF.

A few counts support this clonotype. The chain combines TRBV15 with TRBJ1-2; no definite D call. CDR3 length: 13 residues. Germline V gene data show CDR1 as LNHNV and CDR2 as YYDKDF (reference sequence). Trimming pared 6 bases from V and 0 bases from J, leaving 8 bases between. The CDR3 protein is CATRDTTNYGYTF. The CDR3, as DNA: TGTGCCACCAGGGATACTACTAACTATGGCTACACCTTC.

Many counts were recorded for this clonotype. This chain connects TRBV19 to TRBJ2-7; tentatively, D is TRBD2 (7 bases). There are 13 residues in the CDR3. The ends were cut back, 10 bases at V and 2 bases at J, with 15 bases in the middle. Germline CDR1 is LNHDA and CDR2 is SQIVND (reference sequence). CDR3 residues: CATNGGATYEQYF. The CDR3 DNA reads as TGTGCCACGAATGGGGGGGCGACCTACGAGCAGTACTTC.

This clonotype was observed a handful of times. CDR3 nucleotide sequence: TGCGCCAGCAGCTTGGTGGGCAGGGGGCGTTCACCCCTCCACTTT. Translation gives CASSLVGRGRSPLHF. The V gene is TRBV5-1, the J gene TRBJ1-6; the match to TRBD1 covers 8 bases. Germline lookup yields CDR1 SGHRS and CDR2 YFSETQ. Trimming at V came to 0 bases and at J to 9 bases, leaving 5 bases not matched to a gene. CDR3 length: 15 residues.

V usage is TRBV20-1 and J usage is TRBJ1-2; a possible D gene is TRBD1 (6 bases). Trimming left V 2 bases short and J 4 bases short, with 17 bases between. This CDR3 spans 15 amino acids. Germline-derived CDR1 and CDR2 are DFQATT and SNEGSKA (reference sequence). The DNA for the CDR3 is TGCAGTGCTAGACCGGGGGGCCGGGGTACCTATGGCTACACCTTC. Its protein product is CSARPGGRGTYGYTF.

V is TRBV6-6 and J is TRBJ2-3; TRBD1 or TRBD2 may be the D gene (5 bases each). Germline CDR1 MNHNY, CDR2 SVGAGI (reference sequence). Trimming pared 6 bases from V and 0 bases from J, leaving 10 bases between. The CDR3 loop spans 14 amino acids. The CDR3 loop is CASSGTDSTDTQYF. CDR3 bases: TGTGCCAGCAGCGGGACGGACAGCACAGATACGCAGTATTTT.

This clonotype has just a few counts. CDR3 DNA sequence: TGTGCCAGTAGTTCTGGAGGGGTGGAGAGACAGTACACTGAAGCTTTCTTT. This sequence encodes CASSSGGVERQYTEAFF. This rearrangement joins TRBV19 to TRBJ1-1; weak D call: TRBD1 (5 bases). The germline gives CDR1 LNHDA, CDR2 SQIVND (reference sequence). V was cut by 5 bases and J by 3 bases, with 22 bases left in between. The CDR3 consists of 17 residues.

This clonotype has only a few counts. V usage is TRBV20-1 and J usage is TRBJ1-5; D may be TRBD1 (6 bases). The germline CDR1 and CDR2 sequences are DFQATT and SNEGSKA (reference sequence). V lost 0 bases and J lost 5, with 11 bases in between. The CDR3 has 14 amino acids. The CDR3 coding sequence is TGCAGTGCTAGAGATCCGACAGGCGATCAGCCCCAGCATTTT. This translates into CSARDPTGDQPQHF.

This sequence joins TRBV7-2 and TRBJ2-5; the match to TRBD1 covers 8 bases. V dropped 2 bases and J dropped 4; count of bases not matched to a gene: 6. The CDR3 spans 15 residues. From germline, CDR1 is SGHTA and CDR2 FQGNSA. The CDR3 bases are TGTGCCAGCAGCTTATCAACCGACAGGGGAGAGACCCAGTACTTC. Protein: CASSLSTDRGETQYF.

The chain has TRBV24-1 and TRBJ2-1, with D maybe TRBD1 (6 bases). Germline CDR1 and CDR2: KGHDR and SFDVKD. V was shortened by 5 bases and J by 2 bases, with 15 bases between the two germline ends. The CDR3 totals 16 residues. CDR3 region: CATSVHREFAYNEQFF. For the CDR3, the DNA is TGTGCCACCAGTGTCCACAGGGAATTCGCCTACAATGAGCAGTTCTTC.

The chain employs TRBV20-1 and TRBJ1-4; D gene uncertain. The CDR3 has 14 residues. Trimming removed 6 bases at V and 0 bases at J, with 11 bases between. CDR1 and CDR2 (germline): DFQATT, SNEGSKA (reference sequence). The CDR3 spells CSAERRATNEKLFF. The CDR3 nucleotides are TGCAGTGCAGAACGAAGAGCAACTAATGAAAAACTGTTTTTT.

The CDR3 region has the DNA TGCGCCAGCAGCCAAGATCGGGGGATAGCGGGGAAAGATACGCAGTATTTT. Translating gives CASSQDRGIAGKDTQYF. V usage is TRBV4-3 and J usage is TRBJ2-3; 8 bases map to TRBD2. V gave up 0 bases and J gave up 5 bases; unmatched junction bases: 10. Germline V lookup: CDR1 LGHNA, CDR2 YSLEER. The CDR3 extends over 17 amino acids.

This clonotype occurred a few times. The rearrangement uses TRBV20-1 and TRBJ2-7, with TRBD1 matching 9 bases. Germline CDR1 and CDR2: DFQATT and SNEGSKA (reference sequence). The CDR3 is made up of 13 amino acids. The ends lost 6 bases at V and 3 bases at J; junction bases unmatched: 6. CDR3 bases: TGCAGTGCACTGGGACAGGGCAACTACGAGCAGTACTTC. This gives the protein CSALGQGNYEQYF.